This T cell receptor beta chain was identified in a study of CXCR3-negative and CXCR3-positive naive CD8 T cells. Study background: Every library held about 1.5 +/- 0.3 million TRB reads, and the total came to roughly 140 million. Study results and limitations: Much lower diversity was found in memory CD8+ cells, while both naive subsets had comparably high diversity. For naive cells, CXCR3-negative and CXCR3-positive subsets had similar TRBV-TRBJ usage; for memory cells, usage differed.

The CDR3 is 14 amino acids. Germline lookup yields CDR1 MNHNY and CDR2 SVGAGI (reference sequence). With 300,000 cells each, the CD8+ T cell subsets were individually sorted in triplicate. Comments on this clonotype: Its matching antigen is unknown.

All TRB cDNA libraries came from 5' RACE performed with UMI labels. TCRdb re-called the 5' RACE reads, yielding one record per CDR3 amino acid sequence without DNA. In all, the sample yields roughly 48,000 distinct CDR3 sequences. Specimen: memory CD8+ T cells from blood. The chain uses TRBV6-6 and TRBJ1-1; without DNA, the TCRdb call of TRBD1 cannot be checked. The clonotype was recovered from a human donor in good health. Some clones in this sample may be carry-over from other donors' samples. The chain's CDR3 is CASSLSYRETEAFF.